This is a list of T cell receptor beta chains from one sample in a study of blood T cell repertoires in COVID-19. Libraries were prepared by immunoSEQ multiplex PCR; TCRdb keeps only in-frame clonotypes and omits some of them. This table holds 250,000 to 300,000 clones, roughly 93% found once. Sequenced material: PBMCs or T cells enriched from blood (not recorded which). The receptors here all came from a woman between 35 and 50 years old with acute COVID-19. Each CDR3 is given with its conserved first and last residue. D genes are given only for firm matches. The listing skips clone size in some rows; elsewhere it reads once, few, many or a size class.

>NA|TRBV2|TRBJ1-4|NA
TGTGCCAGCAGTGAAGGACAGGTCCCTAATGAAAAACTGTTTTTT
CASSEGQVPNEKLFF
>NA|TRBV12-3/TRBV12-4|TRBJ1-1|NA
TGTGCCAGCAGTTGGTCAGTGAACACTGAAGCTTTCTTT
CASSWSVNTEAFF
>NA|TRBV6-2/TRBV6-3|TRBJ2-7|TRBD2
TGTGCCAGCAGTTACGTCAGCGGGAGGAACGAGCAGTACTTC
CASSYVSGRNEQYF
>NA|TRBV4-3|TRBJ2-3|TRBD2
TGCGCCAGCAGCCAAGAGTATGCGGGAGGTGCCGATACGCAGTATTTT
CASSQEYAGGADTQYF
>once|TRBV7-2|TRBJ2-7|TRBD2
TGTGCCAGCAGACTAACCGGGACTAGCAACCACGAGCAGTACTTC
CASRLTGTSNHEQYF
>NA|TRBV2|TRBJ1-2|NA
TGTGCCAGCAGTGAATCCAGGGGATATGGCTACACCTTC
CASSESRGYGYTF
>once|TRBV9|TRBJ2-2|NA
TGTGCCAGCAGCGTATCTAGCGAATCCGGGGAGCTGTTTTTT
CASSVSSESGELFF
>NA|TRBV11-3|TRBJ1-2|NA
TGTGCCAGCAGCTTAGATCCTGGGAGCCTGTGGGGCTACACCTTC
CASSLDPGSLWGYTF
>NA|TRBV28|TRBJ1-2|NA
TGTGCCAGCAGTTTCCCGAGGAACCTTGGCGGCTACACCTTC
CASSFPRNLGGYTF
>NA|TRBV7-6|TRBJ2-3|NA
TGTGCCAGCAGCTTATTGTGGGACACTAGCACAGATACGCAGTATTTT
CASSLLWDTSTDTQYF
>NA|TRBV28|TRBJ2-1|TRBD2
TGTGCCAGCAGTGCAGGCGGGTCTAGCGGGGGTCATATGGAGCAGTTCTTC
CASSAGGSSGGHMEQFF
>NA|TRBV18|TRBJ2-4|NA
TGTGCCAGCTCACCCTCCAGCGCGCTAGCCAAAAACATTCAGTACTTC
CASSPSSALAKNIQYF
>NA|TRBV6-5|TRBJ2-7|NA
TGTGCCAGCAGTTACTCGGAGGGCCCACCCTACGAGCAGTACTTC
CASSYSEGPPYEQYF
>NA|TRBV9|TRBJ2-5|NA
TGTGCCAGCAGCCCTGGACAGTTTGAAGAGACCCAGTACTTC
CASSPGQFEETQYF
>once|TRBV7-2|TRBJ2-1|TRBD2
TGTGCCAGCAGCTTGGCTAGCGGGGGGGCAGATGAGCAGTTCTTC
CASSLASGGADEQFF
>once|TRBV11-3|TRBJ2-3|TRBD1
TGTGCCAGCAGCTTTGGGAAAACCGACAGGGCCCGAAACACAGATACGCAGTATTTT
CASSFGKTDRARNTDTQYF
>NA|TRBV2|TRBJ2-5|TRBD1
TGTGCCAGCAGTCTGGACAGGTCTCAAGAGACCCAGTACTTC
CASSLDRSQETQYF
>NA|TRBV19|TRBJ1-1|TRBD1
TGTGCCAGTGGGGCTATCGACAGGGTTGCTGAAGCTTTCTTT
CASGAIDRVAEAFF
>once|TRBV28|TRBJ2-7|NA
TGTGCCAGCAGGGCCCTGAACGAGCAGTACTTC
CASRALNEQYF
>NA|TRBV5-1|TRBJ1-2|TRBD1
TGCGCCAGCAGCTCCCAACAGGGGACCTATGGCTACACCTTC
CASSSQQGTYGYTF
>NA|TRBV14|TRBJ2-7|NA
TGTGCCAGCAGCCCCAACAGACTCACAGGGACGGGCTACGAGCAGTACTTC
CASSPNRLTGTGYEQYF
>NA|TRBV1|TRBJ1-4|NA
TGCACCAGCAGCCAAGGTCCGGGACATAGACTAATAGCGCGTGAAAAACTGTTTTTT
CTSSQGPGHRLIAREKLFF
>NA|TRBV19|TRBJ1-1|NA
TGTGCCAGTACTGCGGACAAGGGTTGGACTGAAGCTTTCTTT
CASTADKGWTEAFF
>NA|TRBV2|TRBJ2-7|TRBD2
TGTGCCAGCAAATCTAGCGGGGGATCTTACGAGCAGTACTTC
CASKSSGGSYEQYF
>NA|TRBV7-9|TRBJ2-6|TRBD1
TGTGCCAGCACCAATTCACAGGGGGCAGCGGGGGCCAACGTCCTGACTTTC
CASTNSQGAAGANVLTF
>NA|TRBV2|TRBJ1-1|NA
TGTGCCAGCAGTGTCGGAGGCACTGAAGCTTTCTTT
CASSVGGTEAFF
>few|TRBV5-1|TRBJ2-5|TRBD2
TGCGCCAGCAGCCAATCCTGGACTAGCGGGGAGACCCAGTACTTC
CASSQSWTSGETQYF
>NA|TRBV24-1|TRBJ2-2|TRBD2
TGTGCCACCAGTGATCCGAGCGGGAGAGTCGGGGAGCTGTTTTTT
CATSDPSGRVGELFF
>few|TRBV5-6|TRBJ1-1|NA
TGTGCCAGCAGCCTGCACAGGGCCTACACTGAAGCTTTCTTT
CASSLHRAYTEAFF
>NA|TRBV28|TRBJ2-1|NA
TGTGCCGCGGCGGGACCGTACAATGAGCAGTTCTTC
CAAAGPYNEQFF
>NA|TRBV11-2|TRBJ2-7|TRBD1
TGTGCCAGCAGCCCCGGACAGGTCGGCGAGCAGTACTTC
CASSPGQVGEQYF
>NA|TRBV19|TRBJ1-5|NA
TGTGCCAGTAGTATCAGTTCCTCGGGTGGTCAGCCCCAGCATTTT
CASSISSSGGQPQHF
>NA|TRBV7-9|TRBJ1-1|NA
TGTGCCAGCAGCTCCCCGGTACAGGGCTACACTGAAGCTTTCTTT
CASSSPVQGYTEAFF
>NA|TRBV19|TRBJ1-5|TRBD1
TGTGCCAGTAGTCCAGGACAGGGAAATCAGCCCCAGCATTTT
CASSPGQGNQPQHF
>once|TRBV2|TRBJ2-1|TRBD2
TGTGCCAGCAGTGGTGGCGGGGGGGCCTACAATGAGCAGTTCTTC
CASSGGGGAYNEQFF
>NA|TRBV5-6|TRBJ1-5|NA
TGTGCCAGCAGCTTGTCAGGGGCAATGAATCAGCCCCAGCATTTT
CASSLSGAMNQPQHF
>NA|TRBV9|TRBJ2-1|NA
TGTGCCAGCAGCCAATCGTGGAGCTCCTACAATGAGCAGTTCTTC
CASSQSWSSYNEQFF
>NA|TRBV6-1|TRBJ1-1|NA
TGTGCCAGCAGTGAGGAGCTGAACACTGAAGCTTTCTTT
CASSEELNTEAFF
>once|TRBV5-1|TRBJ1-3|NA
TGCGCCAGCATCCGGGGTCCGGGAGAGGAAAACACCATATATTTT
CASIRGPGEENTIYF
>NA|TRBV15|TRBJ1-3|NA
TGTGCCACCAGCAGAGAAACAGGGCCTGGAAACACCATATATTTT
CATSRETGPGNTIYF
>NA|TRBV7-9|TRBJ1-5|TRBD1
TGTGCCAGCAGCTTACCACCGACAGGGAAGGGCAATCAGCCCCAGCATTTT
CASSLPPTGKGNQPQHF
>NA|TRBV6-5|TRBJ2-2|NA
TGTGCCAGCAGTTACTCTGGCGGGGCCTTCACCGGGGAGCTGTTTTTT
CASSYSGGAFTGELFF
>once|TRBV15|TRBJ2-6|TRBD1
TGTGCCACCAGCAGAGACACAATCCTGGACAGGGGGCGTTCTGGGGCCAACGTCCTGACTTTC
CATSRDTILDRGRSGANVLTF
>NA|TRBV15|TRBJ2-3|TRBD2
TGTGCCACCAGCAGAGATCCCTCGACTAGCGGGAGATTTGGGGATACGCAGTATTTT
CATSRDPSTSGRFGDTQYF
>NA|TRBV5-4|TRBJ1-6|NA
TGTGCCAGCAGCCTCGACAGGCTAAATTCACCCCTCCACTTT
CASSLDRLNSPLHF
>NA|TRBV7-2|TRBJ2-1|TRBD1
TGTGCCAGCAGCTTAGGGGGCGGCAGGGGGATCCCCCATGAGCAGTTCTTC
CASSLGGGRGIPHEQFF
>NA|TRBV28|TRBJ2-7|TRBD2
TGTGCCAGCAGCTTCGGGACTAGCGGGTCCTACGAGCAGTACTTC
CASSFGTSGSYEQYF
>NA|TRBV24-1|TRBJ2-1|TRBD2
TGTGCCACCAGTGACCCCGGGACTAGCGGGAGGGCCGGGAATGAGCAGTTCTTC
CATSDPGTSGRAGNEQFF
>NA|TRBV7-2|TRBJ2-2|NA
TGTGCCTTGCGGGACAGCCCGAACACCGGGGAGCTGTTTTTT
CALRDSPNTGELFF
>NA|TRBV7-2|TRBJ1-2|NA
TGTGCCAGCAGCCCTCTAGCAGCAGGGGTTTATGGCTACACCTTC
CASSPLAAGVYGYTF
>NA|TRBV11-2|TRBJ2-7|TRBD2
TGTGCCAGCAGCACCCCCCTGAGCGGGAAAAGCTCCTACGAGCAGTACTTC
CASSTPLSGKSSYEQYF
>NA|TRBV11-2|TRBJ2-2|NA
TGTGCCAGCAGCTCCAGAATGGCGAACACCGGGGAGCTGTTTTTT
CASSSRMANTGELFF
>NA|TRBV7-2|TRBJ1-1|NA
TGTGCCAGCAGCGAGACAGGACTGAACACTGAAGCTTTCTTT
CASSETGLNTEAFF
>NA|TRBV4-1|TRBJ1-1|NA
TGCGCCAGCAGCCAAGATAGGGGCAGGGATAACACTGAAGCTTTCTTT
CASSQDRGRDNTEAFF